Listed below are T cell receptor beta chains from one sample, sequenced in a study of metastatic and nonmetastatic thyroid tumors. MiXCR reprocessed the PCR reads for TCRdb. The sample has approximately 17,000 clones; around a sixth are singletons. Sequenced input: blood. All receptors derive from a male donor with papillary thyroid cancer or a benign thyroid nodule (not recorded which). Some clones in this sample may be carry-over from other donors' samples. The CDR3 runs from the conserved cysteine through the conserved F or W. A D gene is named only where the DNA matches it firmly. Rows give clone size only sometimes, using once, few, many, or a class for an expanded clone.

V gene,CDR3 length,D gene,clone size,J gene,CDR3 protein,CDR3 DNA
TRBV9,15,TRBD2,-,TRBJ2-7,CASSPRLAGYYEQYF,TGTGCCAGCAGCCCTCGACTAGCGGGATATTACGAGCAGTACTTC
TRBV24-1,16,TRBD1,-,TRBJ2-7,CATSDSSPDRAREQYF,TGTGCCACCAGTGATTCCAGCCCGGACAGGGCAAGGGAGCAGTACTTC
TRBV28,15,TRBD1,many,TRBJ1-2,CASSSPGQGSYGYTF,TGTGCCAGCAGTTCCCCGGGACAGGGATCCTATGGCTACACCTTC
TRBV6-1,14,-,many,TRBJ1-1,CASRPPGTNTEAFF,TGTGCCAGCAGGCCCCCAGGGACGAACACTGAAGCTTTCTTT
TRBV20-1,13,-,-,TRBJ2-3,CSALPLSTEKQFF,TGCAGTGCCTTACCCTTGAGTACAGAGAAGCAGTTTTTT
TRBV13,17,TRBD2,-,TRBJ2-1,CASSRGLAGGPGNEQFF,TGTGCCAGCAGCAGGGGACTAGCGGGAGGGCCTGGGAATGAGCAGTTCTTC
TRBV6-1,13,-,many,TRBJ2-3,CASSRQDTDTQYF,TGTGCCAGCAGTCGACAGGACACAGATACGCAGTATTTT
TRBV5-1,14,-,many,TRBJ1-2,CASGEVFASRGYTF,TGCGCCAGCGGGGAGGTTTTCGCCTCCCGGGGCTACACCTTC
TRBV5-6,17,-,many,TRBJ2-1,CASSLGRVRGIYNEQFF,TGTGCCAGCAGCTTGGGACGTGTCAGGGGAATCTACAATGAGCAGTTCTTC
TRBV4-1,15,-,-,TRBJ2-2,CASSQEGLKPGELFF,TGCGCCAGCAGCCAAGAGGGTCTAAAGCCCGGGGAGCTGTTTTTT
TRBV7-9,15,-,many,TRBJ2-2,CASSLVGRVTGELFF,TGTGCCAGCAGCTTAGTTGGACGGGTCACCGGGGAGCTGTTTTTT
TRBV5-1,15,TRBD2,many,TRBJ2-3,CASSIPSGATDTQYF,TGCGCCAGCAGCATTCCTAGCGGCGCCACAGATACGCAGTATTTT
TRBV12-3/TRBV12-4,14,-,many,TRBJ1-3,CASSPTEGGNTIYF,TGTGCCAGCAGCCCAACTGAAGGCGGAAACACCATATATTTT
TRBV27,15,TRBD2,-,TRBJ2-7,CASIVLLQRGYEQYF,TGTGCCAGCATTGTCCTCTTACAGCGGGGCTACGAGCAGTACTTC
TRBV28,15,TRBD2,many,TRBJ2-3,CASSWTSGSTDTQYF,TGTGCCAGCAGTTGGACTAGCGGTAGCACAGATACGCAGTATTTT
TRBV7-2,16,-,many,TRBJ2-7,CASSLGASGHAYEQYF,TGTGCCAGCAGCTTAGGTGCCAGCGGACATGCCTACGAGCAGTACTTC
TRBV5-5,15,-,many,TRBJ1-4,CASSGTGPGTEKLFF,TGTGCCAGCAGCGGCACTGGACCCGGTACGGAAAAACTGTTTTTT
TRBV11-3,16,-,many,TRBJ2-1,CASSPGGGDGRDEQFF,TGTGCCAGCAGCCCCGGTGGCGGAGACGGGCGGGATGAGCAGTTCTTC
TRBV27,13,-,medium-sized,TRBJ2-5,CASSLWQGETQYF,TGTGCCAGCAGTTTATGGCAGGGAGAGACCCAGTACTTC
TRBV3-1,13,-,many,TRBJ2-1,CASSQGETDEQFF,TGTGCCAGCAGCCAAGGCGAGACAGATGAGCAGTTCTTC
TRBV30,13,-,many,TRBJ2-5,CAWSVYGGETQYF,TGTGCCTGGAGTGTTTATGGTGGAGAGACCCAGTACTTC
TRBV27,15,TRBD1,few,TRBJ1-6,CASTRDSSYNSPLHF,TGTGCCAGCACTAGGGACAGCTCCTATAATTCACCCCTCCACTTT
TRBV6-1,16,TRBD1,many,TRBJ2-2,CASSVQQGGNTGELFF,TGTGCCAGCAGTGTCCAACAGGGGGGAAACACCGGGGAGCTGTTTTTT
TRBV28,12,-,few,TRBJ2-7,CASSFVPYEQYF,TGTGCCAGCAGTTTTGTCCCCTACGAGCAGTACTTC
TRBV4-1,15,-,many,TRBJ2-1,CASSQFVGGNNEQFF,TGCGCCAGCAGCCAATTCGTGGGGGGAAACAATGAGCAGTTCTTC
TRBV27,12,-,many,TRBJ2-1,CASSLGGRDLLF,TGTGCCAGCAGTTTAGGGGGGCGGGACTTGCTCTTC
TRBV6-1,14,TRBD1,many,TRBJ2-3,CASSEGQGADTQYF,TGTGCCAGCAGTGAGGGACAGGGGGCAGATACGCAGTATTTT
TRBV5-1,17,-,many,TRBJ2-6,CASTLDRFSSGANVLTF,TGCGCCAGCACGCTAGACAGGTTCTCCTCTGGGGCCAACGTCCTGACTTTC
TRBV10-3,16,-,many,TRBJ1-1,CATQTQGARGNTEAFF,TGTGCCACCCAGACACAGGGCGCGAGGGGGAACACTGAAGCTTTCTTT
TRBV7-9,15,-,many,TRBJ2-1,CASSLSPGVNNEQFF,TGTGCCAGCAGCCTTTCCCCCGGGGTGAACAATGAGCAGTTCTTC
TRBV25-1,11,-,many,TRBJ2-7,CASSEVYEQYF,TGTGCCAGCAGTGAAGTCTACGAGCAGTACTTC
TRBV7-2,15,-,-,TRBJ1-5,CASSLEISQDQPQHF,TGTGCCAGCAGCTTAGAGATATCGCAGGATCAGCCCCAGCATTTT
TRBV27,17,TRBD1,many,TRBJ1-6,CASNTQSGTGYNSPLHF,TGTGCCAGCAACACCCAATCCGGGACAGGCTATAATTCACCCCTCCACTTT
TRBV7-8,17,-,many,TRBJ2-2,CASSFPGLTGDTGELFF,TGTGCCAGCAGCTTTCCCGGACTAACAGGCGACACCGGGGAGCTGTTTTTT
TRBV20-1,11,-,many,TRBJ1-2,CSASHNYGYTF,TGCAGTGCTAGTCATAACTATGGCTACACCTTC
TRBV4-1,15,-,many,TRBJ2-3,CASSQAAGKRATQYF,TGCGCCAGCAGCCAAGCCGCGGGGAAGCGAGCTACGCAGTATTTT
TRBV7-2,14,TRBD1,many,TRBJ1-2,CASIGTDYGRGYTF,TGTGCCAGCATCGGGACAGACTACGGGCGTGGCTACACCTTC
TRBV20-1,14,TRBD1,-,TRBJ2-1,CSATPGQGYNEQFF,TGCAGTGCCACCCCGGGACAGGGCTACAATGAGCAGTTCTTC
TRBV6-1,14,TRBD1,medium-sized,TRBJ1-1,CASSTGTVLTEAFF,TGTGCCAGCAGTACCGGGACAGTTCTGACTGAAGCTTTCTTT
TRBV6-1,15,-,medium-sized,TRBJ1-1,CASSESTEMNTEAFF,TGTGCCAGCAGTGAATCGACAGAGATGAACACTGAAGCTTTCTTT
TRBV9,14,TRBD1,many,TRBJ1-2,CASNPTGDNYGYTF,TGTGCCAGCAACCCGACAGGGGATAACTATGGCTACACCTTC
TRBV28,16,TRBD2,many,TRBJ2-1,CASMPALAGRGDEQFF,TGTGCCAGCATGCCCGCCCTAGCGGGACGGGGTGATGAGCAGTTCTTC
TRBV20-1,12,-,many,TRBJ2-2,CSAPENTGELFF,TGCAGTGCCCCCGAAAACACCGGGGAGCTGTTTTTT
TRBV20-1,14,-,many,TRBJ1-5,CSARDAGYNQPQHF,TGCAGTGCTAGAGATGCAGGGTACAATCAGCCCCAGCATTTT
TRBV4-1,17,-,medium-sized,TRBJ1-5,CASSQFRPGSGNQPQHF,TGCGCCAGCAGCCAGTTTCGTCCAGGGTCGGGCAATCAGCCCCAGCATTTT
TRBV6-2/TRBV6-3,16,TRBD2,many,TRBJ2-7,CASSRISGAPISEQYF,TGTGCCAGCAGCCGAATTAGCGGGGCCCCCATCTCCGAGCAGTACTTC
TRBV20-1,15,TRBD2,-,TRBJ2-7,CSASRQGLAGVEQYF,TGCAGTGCTAGTCGACAGGGGCTAGCGGGAGTAGAGCAGTACTTC
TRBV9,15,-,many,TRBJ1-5,CASSFDGGGNQPQHF,TGTGCCAGCAGCTTTGACGGAGGCGGGAATCAGCCCCAGCATTTT
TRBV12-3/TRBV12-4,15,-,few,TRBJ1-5,CASSLGIVGNQPQHF,TGTGCCAGCAGTTTAGGAATCGTGGGCAATCAGCCCCAGCATTTT
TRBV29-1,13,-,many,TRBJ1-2,CSVRRVDRYGYTF,TGCAGCGTGCGCAGGGTCGACCGGTATGGCTACACCTTC
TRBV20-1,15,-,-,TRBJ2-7,CSASPPGSESYEQYF,TGCAGTGCTAGCCCACCGGGTAGCGAGTCCTACGAGCAGTACTTC
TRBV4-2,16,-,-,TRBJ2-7,CASSQAGRTLNYEQYF,TGTGCCAGCAGCCAAGCTGGGAGGACGCTGAACTACGAGCAGTACTTC
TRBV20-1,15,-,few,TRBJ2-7,CSARDFLQNTYEQYF,TGCAGTGCTAGAGATTTTCTGCAGAACACCTACGAGCAGTACTTC
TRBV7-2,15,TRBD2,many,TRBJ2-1,CASSSGTSAYNEQFF,TGTGCCAGCAGCTCAGGGACTAGCGCCTACAATGAGCAGTTCTTC
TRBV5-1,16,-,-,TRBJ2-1,CASSPGWGPTLDEQFF,TGCGCCAGCAGCCCGGGGTGGGGGCCCACTTTGGATGAGCAGTTCTTC
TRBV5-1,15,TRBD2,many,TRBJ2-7,CASSPIAGGSYEQYF,TGCGCCAGCAGCCCTATAGCGGGAGGGTCCTACGAGCAGTACTTC
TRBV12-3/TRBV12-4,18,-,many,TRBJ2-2,CASSKAAGTYLNTGELFF,TGTGCCAGCAGTAAAGCCGCCGGGACCTACCTGAACACCGGGGAGCTGTTTTTT
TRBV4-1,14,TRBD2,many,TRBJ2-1,CASSQEGGYGEQFF,TGCGCCAGCAGCCAAGAGGGGGGGTATGGTGAGCAGTTCTTC
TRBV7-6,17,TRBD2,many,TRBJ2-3,CASSLEASGSGTDTQYF,TGTGCCAGCAGCTTAGAGGCTAGCGGGAGCGGCACAGATACGCAGTATTTT